A selection of T cell receptor beta chains follows, all from one sample in a study of human T cells and chemical hapten exposure. MiXCR was run by TCRdb on the RACE reads, yielding one entry per CDR3 protein. The sample holds some 57,000 distinct CDR3 sequences, 9.5% to 10% seen once. Material: whole blood, obtained in connection with sensitization to the hapten diphenylcyclopropenone (DPC). These receptors were collected from a woman aged 45 to 65 with alopecia areata. Some clones in this sample may be carry-over from other donors' samples. The CDR3 runs from the conserved cysteine through the conserved F or W. Each record gives: clone size, D gene, J gene, V gene, CDR3 protein, CDR3 DNA. A D gene is named only where the DNA matches it firmly. The size of a clone is reported for some rows only, either as once, few or many, or as a class for expanded clones.

size: few
D: TRBD1
J: TRBJ2-7
V: TRBV28
CDR3: CASSTSGTGGYEQYF
DNA: TGTGCCAGCAGTACCTCCGGGACAGGAGGCTACGAGCAGTACTTC

size: .
D: .
J: TRBJ2-1
V: TRBV10-2
CDR3: CASSENRGYNEQFF
DNA: TGCGCCAGCAGTGAGAACCGCGGGTACAATGAGCAGTTCTTC

size: few
D: .
J: TRBJ2-1
V: TRBV11-2
CDR3: CASRRRQSGLPSYNEQFF
DNA: TGTGCCAGCAGGAGAAGACAGTCCGGACTCCCCTCCTACAATGAGCAGTTCTTC

size: few
D: .
J: TRBJ2-5
V: TRBV7-9
CDR3: CASSQSKGQETQYF
DNA: TGTGCCAGCAGTCAAAGCAAGGGACAAGAGACCCAGTACTTC

size: .
D: .
J: TRBJ2-6
V: TRBV20-1
CDR3: CSFSVSGANVLTF
DNA: TGCAGTTTCTCCGTTTCTGGGGCCAACGTCCTGACTTTC

size: many
D: TRBD1
J: TRBJ1-5
V: TRBV6-4
CDR3: CASSVRDSRRPLSNQPQHF
DNA: TGTGCCAGCAGCGTCCGGGACAGCAGAAGGCCCTTAAGCAATCAGCCCCAGCATTTT

size: few
D: .
J: TRBJ1-1
V: TRBV28
CDR3: CASSRYTEAFF
DNA: TGTGCCAGCAGCCGTTATACTGAAGCTTTCTTT

size: few
D: .
J: TRBJ2-3
V: TRBV2
CDR3: CASSGGGHLTDTQYF
DNA: TGTGCCAGCAGTGGAGGGGGACACCTCACAGATACGCAGTATTTT

size: many
D: TRBD1
J: TRBJ1-1
V: TRBV7-8
CDR3: CASSPRAGGGITEAFF
DNA: TGTGCCAGCAGCCCTAGGGCAGGGGGCGGAATAACTGAAGCTTTCTTT

size: .
D: .
J: TRBJ2-3
V: TRBV20-1
CDR3: CSALDRTSTDTQYF
DNA: TGCAGTGCTTTGGACAGAACTAGCACAGATACGCAGTATTTT

size: .
D: .
J: TRBJ1-1
V: TRBV29-1
CDR3: CSARGREAFF
DNA: TGCAGCGCGCGAGGTCGTGAAGCTTTCTTT

size: .
D: .
J: TRBJ1-1
V: TRBV29-1
CDR3: CSASHSEAFF
DNA: TGCAGCGCTTCCCACTCAGAAGCTTTCTTT

size: .
D: TRBD1
J: TRBJ1-1
V: TRBV5-5
CDR3: CASRAILMGQGITEAFF
DNA: TGTGCCAGCAGGGCGATTCTAATGGGACAGGGTATCACTGAAGCTTTCTTT

size: .
D: .
J: TRBJ1-1
V: TRBV7-8
CDR3: CASSLGGQWVTEAFF
DNA: TGTGCCAGCAGCTTAGGTGGACAGTGGGTGACTGAAGCTTTCTTT

size: few
D: .
J: TRBJ2-3
V: TRBV18
CDR3: CASSPSTADTQYF
DNA: TGTGCCAGCTCACCAAGTACTGCAGATACGCAGTATTTT

size: .
D: .
J: TRBJ1-3
V: TRBV28
CDR3: CASSLLGGLSGNTIYF
DNA: TGTGCCAGCAGTTTATTAGGGGGACTCTCTGGAAACACCATATATTTT

size: .
D: TRBD2
J: TRBJ2-2
V: TRBV18
CDR3: CASSELAGDISGELFF
DNA: TGTGCCAGCTCAGAGCTAGCGGGAGATATCAGCGGGGAGCTGTTTTTT

size: few
D: TRBD1
J: TRBJ1-4
V: TRBV28
CDR3: CASRGQVTNEKLFF
DNA: TGTGCCAGCAGGGGACAGGTGACTAATGAAAAACTGTTTTTT

size: many
D: .
J: TRBJ2-1
V: TRBV29-1
CDR3: CSVDRLAYNEQFF
DNA: TGCAGCGTTGACCGACTGGCCTACAATGAGCAGTTCTTC

size: many
D: TRBD1
J: TRBJ1-2
V: TRBV3-1
CDR3: CASSQYQGQGANYGYTF
DNA: TGTGCCAGCAGCCAGTACCAAGGACAGGGCGCTAACTATGGCTACACCTTC

size: few
D: TRBD2
J: TRBJ2-7
V: TRBV27
CDR3: CASTRLAAPYEQYF
DNA: TGTGCCAGCACCCGACTAGCGGCCCCCTACGAGCAGTACTTC

size: many
D: TRBD2
J: TRBJ2-7
V: TRBV20-1
CDR3: CSARDAASSGAYEQYF
DNA: TGCAGTGCTAGAGATGCTGCGTCGAGCGGGGCTTACGAGCAGTACTTC

size: many
D: .
J: TRBJ2-5
V: TRBV7-2
CDR3: CASSLLRKETQYF
DNA: TGTGCCAGCAGCTTATTGAGAAAGGAGACCCAGTACTTC

size: few
D: TRBD2
J: TRBJ2-7
V: TRBV29-1
CDR3: CSVAPFAGVGEQYF
DNA: TGCAGCGTTGCCCCCTTTGCGGGAGTCGGGGAGCAGTACTTC

size: few
D: .
J: TRBJ1-5
V: TRBV12-3/TRBV12-4
CDR3: CASSVVFEEPQHF
DNA: TGTGCCAGCAGTGTCGTTTTTGAAGAACCCCAGCATTTT

size: .
D: .
J: TRBJ1-5
V: TRBV7-2
CDR3: CASSLIGAQPQHF
DNA: TGTGCCAGCAGCTTAATTGGGGCTCAGCCCCAGCATTTT

size: .
D: TRBD1
J: TRBJ1-1
V: TRBV12-3/TRBV12-4
CDR3: CASSITGDTEAFF
DNA: TGTGCCAGCAGTATAACAGGGGACACTGAAGCTTTCTTT

size: .
D: .
J: TRBJ2-3
V: TRBV7-9
CDR3: CASSEVVQNADTQYF
DNA: TGTGCCAGCAGCGAGGTGGTACAAAACGCAGATACGCAGTATTTT

size: few
D: TRBD1
J: TRBJ1-1
V: TRBV18
CDR3: CASSHDREFAEAFF
DNA: TGTGCCAGCTCTCACGACAGGGAGTTCGCTGAAGCTTTCTTT

size: many
D: .
J: TRBJ1-4
V: TRBV24-1
CDR3: CATSETQRRATNEKLFF
DNA: TGTGCCACCAGTGAAACGCAGAGGCGTGCAACTAATGAAAAACTGTTTTTT

size: few
D: .
J: TRBJ2-2
V: TRBV5-1
CDR3: CASSLGSGDTGELFF
DNA: TGCGCCAGCAGCTTGGGCTCCGGGGACACCGGGGAGCTGTTTTTT

size: .
D: .
J: TRBJ2-7
V: TRBV19
CDR3: CASSPLLRSSYEQYF
DNA: TGTGCCAGTAGCCCATTACTGAGGAGCTCCTACGAGCAGTACTTC

size: many
D: .
J: TRBJ2-7
V: TRBV6-1
CDR3: CASVPGRTNYEQYF
DNA: TGTGCCAGCGTACCGGGACGGACCAACTACGAGCAGTACTTC

size: few
D: .
J: TRBJ1-6
V: TRBV18
CDR3: CVSSPLQYSPNSPLHF
DNA: TGTGTCAGCTCACCACTCCAATATAGTCCGAATTCACCCCTCCACTTT

size: many
D: .
J: TRBJ1-2
V: TRBV12-3/TRBV12-4
CDR3: CASSPIGTSFGDF
DNA: TGTGCCAGCAGTCCAATTGGGACTAGCTTTGGGGACTTC

size: many
D: TRBD2
J: TRBJ2-1
V: TRBV19
CDR3: CASSMFWWTSGYNEQFF
DNA: TGTGCCAGTAGTATGTTCTGGTGGACTAGCGGATACAATGAGCAGTTCTTC

size: .
D: .
J: TRBJ2-1
V: TRBV7-8
CDR3: CASSFAVFLGASYNEQFF
DNA: TGTGCCAGCAGCTTCGCCGTCTTTCTTGGAGCCTCCTACAATGAGCAGTTCTTC

size: many
D: .
J: TRBJ1-4
V: TRBV18
CDR3: CASSPPLKFATNEKLFF
DNA: TGTGCCAGCTCACCACCGCTAAAGTTTGCAACTAATGAAAAACTGTTTTTT

size: many
D: .
J: TRBJ1-6
V: TRBV20-1
CDR3: CSAIRASEPLHF
DNA: TGCAGTGCTATCCGGGCCTCTGAGCCCCTCCACTTT

size: few
D: TRBD2
J: TRBJ2-7
V: TRBV7-2
CDR3: CASSYSRTSGNEQYF
DNA: TGTGCCAGCAGCTACTCAAGGACTAGCGGAAACGAGCAGTACTTC

size: medium-sized
D: TRBD1
J: TRBJ1-4
V: TRBV10-2
CDR3: CASRTGQDNEKLFF
DNA: TGCGCCAGCAGGACGGGACAGGACAATGAAAAACTGTTTTTT

size: many
D: TRBD1
J: TRBJ1-2
V: TRBV2
CDR3: CASRSDRGEYGYTF
DNA: TGTGCCAGCAGATCGGACAGGGGGGAGTATGGCTACACCTTC

size: .
D: TRBD2
J: TRBJ2-1
V: TRBV9
CDR3: CASSVTQRGYNEQFF
DNA: TGTGCCAGCAGCGTCACCCAGCGGGGCTACAATGAGCAGTTCTTC

size: .
D: .
J: TRBJ1-5
V: TRBV5-6
CDR3: CASSSPYQPQHF
DNA: TGTGCCAGCAGCTCCCCATATCAGCCCCAGCATTTT

size: .
D: .
J: TRBJ2-7
V: TRBV7-2
CDR3: CASSVLKNYEQYF
DNA: TGTGCCAGCTCAGTTTTGAAGAATTACGAGCAGTACTTC

size: .
D: .
J: TRBJ2-3
V: TRBV9
CDR3: CASSVGGADTQYF
DNA: TGTGCCAGCAGCGTAGGGGGGGCAGATACGCAGTATTTT

size: many
D: .
J: TRBJ1-2
V: TRBV3-1
CDR3: CASSRTVRGSYGYTF
DNA: TGTGCCAGCAGCCGAACCGTGCGGGGGTCTTATGGCTACACCTTC

size: few
D: TRBD1
J: TRBJ2-1
V: TRBV18
CDR3: CASSPGQVWGEQFF
DNA: TGTGCCAGCTCACCGGGACAGGTCTGGGGTGAGCAGTTCTTC

size: few
D: .
J: TRBJ2-3
V: TRBV7-9
CDR3: CASSQGGARTDTQYF
DNA: TGTGCCAGCAGCCAAGGCGGGGCCCGCACAGATACGCAGTATTTT